The clone carrying this T cell receptor beta chain was recorded many times. TCRdb reanalysed the RT-PCR reads using MiXCR and keeps one entry per CDR3 protein. The sample lists about 680,000 distinct CDR3 sequences, 12% to 15% occurring once. The CDR3 runs 16 residues. Trimming at V came to 3 bases and at J to 4 bases, leaving 9 bases not matched to a gene. Source material: memory CD4+ T cells from blood. V is TRBV12-3 or TRBV12-4 and J is TRBJ2-1; 7 bases line up with TRBD1. The receptor comes from a female donor in good health, serving as a healthy control. CDR3 bases: TGTGCCAGCAGTTTCCGGAAGGACAGGCGATACAATGAGCAGTTCTTC. Its protein product is CASSFRKDRRYNEQFF.